This TCR beta chain was recorded in a study of cytomegalovirus exposure and HLA in healthy donors. General study results and limits: Sequencing likely produced, as an artifact, a cluster of highly shared sequence variants.

For this clone: Its antigen remains unknown.

This PCR relied on a set of 60 Vbeta primers and 13 Jbeta primers. This table comes from immunoSEQ multiplex PCR, and its TCRdb copy is limited to in-frame clones, with some not included. This sample has about 260,000 clones, with roughly 70% found just once. V gave up 3 bases and J gave up 0 bases; unmatched junction bases: 4. From germline, CDR1 is SEHNR and CDR2 FQNEAQ (reference sequence). The CDR3 extends over 16 amino acids. This sequence joins TRBV7-9 and TRBJ2-2; 7 bases align to TRBD2. This clonotype was sampled from a female donor in good health and CMV-seronegative. Material: PBMCs. The CDR3: CASSFGGGTNTGELFF. CDR3 nucleotide sequence: TGTGCCAGCAGCTTCGGGGGAGGGACGAACACCGGGGAGCTGTTTTTT.